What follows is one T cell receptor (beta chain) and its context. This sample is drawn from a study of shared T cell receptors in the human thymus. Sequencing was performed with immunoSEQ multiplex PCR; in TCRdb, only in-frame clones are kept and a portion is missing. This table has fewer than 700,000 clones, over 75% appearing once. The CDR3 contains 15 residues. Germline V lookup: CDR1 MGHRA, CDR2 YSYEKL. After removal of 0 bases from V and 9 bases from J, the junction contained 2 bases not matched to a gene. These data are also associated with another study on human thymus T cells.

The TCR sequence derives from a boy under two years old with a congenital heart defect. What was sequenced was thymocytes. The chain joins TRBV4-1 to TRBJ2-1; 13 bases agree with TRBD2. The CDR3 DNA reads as TGCGCCAGCAGCCAAGATAGACTAGCGGGAGGTGAGCAGTTCTTC. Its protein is CASSQDRLAGGEQFF.